This TCR beta chain originates from a study of human T cells and chemical hapten exposure. In TCRdb, the RACE reads were re-called with MiXCR into one record per CDR3 protein. Of hundreds of thousands of distinct CDR3 sequences listed, 6% to 7% are singletons. The time point was: patch test 2, 6 weeks after DPC sensitization. The treatment: therapeutic diphenylcyclopropenone sensitization with weekly scalp DPC. This clonotype occurred a few times. Germline lookup yields CDR1 SGHDN and CDR2 FVKESK. Between the trimmed V and J ends, which lost 1 base and 4 bases, there was a span of 24 bases. This CDR3 is 19 amino acids long.

This TCR was recovered from a young woman with alopecia areata. Some clones in this sample may be carry-over from other donors' samples. Here the sequenced sample was whole blood, taken in connection with sensitization to the hapten diphenylcyclopropenone (DPC). The V and J genes are TRBV14 and TRBJ2-3; D is perhaps TRBD1 or TRBD2 (6 bases each). The chain's CDR3 is CASSQGHFPTRGRADTQYF. CDR3 DNA sequence: TGTGCCAGCAGCCAAGGTCATTTTCCAACCCGGGGGCGCGCAGATACGCAGTATTTT.